This passage covers 21 T cell receptor beta chains from one sample sequenced in a study of blood T cell repertoires in COVID-19. This table comes from immunoSEQ multiplex PCR, and its TCRdb copy is limited to in-frame clones, with some not included. There are some 180,000 clones in the sample; around 86% occur only once, and 20% to 25% lies in the top ten. The material sequenced was PBMCs or T cells enriched from blood (not recorded which). These receptors were collected from a woman in her forties in a cohort exposed to, infected with or recovered from COVID-19 (not recorded which).

The CDR3, as DNA: TGTGCCAGCAGCCCTTACCAGGGCTCCGAGCAGTACTTC. Translated, it gives CASSPYQGSEQYF. The J gene is TRBJ2-7, the V gene TRBV6-6; TRBD1 is a possible D gene (5 bases). The CDR3 consists of 13 residues. The V gene lost 6 bases and the J gene lost 6 bases, with 15 bases spanning the gap. Germline CDR1 MNHNY, CDR2 SVGAGI (reference sequence).

The rearrangement links TRBV7-9 to TRBJ2-1; no definite D call. CDR3 length: 15 amino acids. Germline V gene sequence: CDR1 SEHNR, CDR2 FQNEAQ (reference sequence). V lost 1 base and J 5 bases, leaving 12 bases between the germline ends. The CDR3 sequence is CASSLDGYGDNEQFF. CDR3 nucleotides: TGTGCCAGCAGCTTAGATGGGTATGGAGACAATGAGCAGTTCTTC.

The V call is TRBV29-1, the J call TRBJ1-2, with TRBD1 identical over 9 bases. The CDR3 contains 14 residues. With V trimmed by 5 bases and J by 3 bases, 7 bases remained unmatched. Per the germline V gene, CDR1 is SQVTM and CDR2 is ANQGSEA. The CDR3 DNA sequence: TGCAGCGTTCCGGGTCGGGACAGGGACTATGGCTACACCTTC. Protein product: CSVPGRDRDYGYTF.

This clone has more than one count but fewer than ten. The chain joins TRBV9 to TRBJ1-1; D is perhaps TRBD1 (5 bases). The CDR3 has 14 residues. Germline CDR1 SGDLS, CDR2 YYNGEE. Trimming cost V 4 bases and J 1 base, with 11 bases left between them. The CDR3 is CASSTGQTNTEAFF. The CDR3, as DNA: TGTGCCAGCAGCACCGGACAAACGAACACTGAAGCTTTCTTT.

The chain links TRBV7-9 to TRBJ1-1; a weak D match, TRBD1 (6 bases). Trimming took 4 bases from V and 5 from J, leaving 14 bases between them. This CDR3 has 14 residues. Germline V gene lookup returns CDR1 SEHNR and CDR2 FQNEAQ (reference sequence). CDR3 protein: CASSYNRELTEAFF. CDR3 nucleotides: TGTGCCAGCAGCTACAACAGGGAACTAACTGAAGCTTTCTTT.

The chain combines TRBV14 with TRBJ1-2, with D possibly TRBD1 on 6 matching bases. Trimming removed 8 bases at V and 5 bases at J, with 18 bases between. In germline, CDR1 is SGHDN, CDR2 FVKESK. The CDR3 consists of 14 residues. CDR3 loop: CASGSPGTPYGYTF. Here the CDR3 DNA reads TGTGCCAGCGGTTCCCCAGGGACACCTTATGGCTACACCTTC.

V usage is TRBV19 and J usage is TRBJ2-1; 12 bases fit TRBD2. Germline CDR1 is LNHDA and CDR2 is SQIVND (reference sequence). This CDR3 comprises 16 residues. Trimming removed 3 bases from V and 7 bases from J; junction bases left unmatched: 7. CDR3 nucleotides: TGTGCCAGTAGTATTTTCCTAGCGGGGGGGCAGAATGAGCAGTTCTTC. Its translation is CASSIFLAGGQNEQFF.

The V gene is TRBV29-1, the J gene TRBJ2-1, with D maybe TRBD1 (7 bases). Trimming cost V 3 bases and J 8 bases, with 23 bases left between them. This CDR3 has 16 amino acids. Germline lookup yields CDR1 SQVTM and CDR2 ANQGSEA. CDR3 coding DNA: TGCAGCGTTGAGGCATCAGACAGGGAGGTTTTACATGAGCAGTTCTTC. Encoded protein: CSVEASDREVLHEQFF.

Notes on this clone: Sequence at one end of the junction differs from germline and may be a read error. The rearrangement links TRBV7-9 to TRBJ2-2; 8 bases are shared with TRBD2. The CDR3 has 9 residues. Per germline, CDR1 SEHNR and CDR2 FQNEAQ (reference sequence). CDR3 residues: CASRGGLFF. CDR3 coding DNA: TGTGCCAGCCGGGGGGGGCTGTTTTTT.

The J gene is TRBJ2-2, the V gene TRBV6-1; 9 bases map to TRBD1. With 0 bases clipped from V and 4 bases from J, the junction kept 0 bases outside the gene matches. Germline CDR1 is MNHNS and CDR2 is SASEGT. The CDR3 sequence is 15 residues long. The DNA of the CDR3 is TGTGCCAGCAGTGAAGCGACAGGGGGCACCGGGGAGCTGTTTTTT. Its translation is CASSEATGGTGELFF.

The chain has TRBV6-5 and TRBJ2-3, with TRBD2 matching 8 bases. The CDR3 sequence is 16 residues long. With V trimmed by 0 bases and J by 0 bases, 2 bases remained unmatched. Per germline, CDR1 MNHEY and CDR2 SVGAGI. In nucleotides, the CDR3 is TGTGCCAGCAGTTACTCGGCGGGGGGAAGCACAGATACGCAGTATTTT. Its translation is CASSYSAGGSTDTQYF.

This chain joins TRBV5-6 and TRBJ2-7, with TRBD1 matching 8 bases. J gave up 1 base and V 0 bases, and 6 bases lay outside the gene matches. This CDR3 region has 16 residues. In germline, CDR1 is SGHDT, CDR2 YYEEEE. The CDR3 bases are TGTGCCAGCAGCTTGGCCCCCGGGACAGGTTCCTACGAGCAGTACTTC. Its protein is CASSLAPGTGSYEQYF.

The gene calls are TRBV10-2 and TRBJ1-3; no reliable D call. Trimming removed 2 bases at V and 0 bases at J, with 11 bases between. The CDR3 is 16 amino acids. Germline V gives CDR1 WSHSY, CDR2 SAAADI. This CDR3 reads CASSEVAGSSGNTIYF. The CDR3 DNA sequence: TGCGCCAGCAGTGAGGTTGCAGGAAGCTCTGGAAACACCATATATTTT.

The CDR3 DNA reads TGTGCCAGCAGTTTATCCGGCCAGGGGGCGGGCTACACCTTC. Translated: CASSLSGQGAGYTF. The chain couples TRBV27 to TRBJ1-2, with 8 bases identical to TRBD1. The V segment lost 0 bases and the J segment 8 bases; nucleotides outside the gene matches: 5. Germline assignment: CDR1 MNHEY and CDR2 SMNVEV (reference sequence). The CDR3 totals 14 residues.

The CDR3 DNA reads TGTGCCAGCAGCCAAGATATGAGCGGGACCGTGCAGTACTTC. As protein: CASSQDMSGTVQYF. The genes are TRBV3-1 (or the pseudogene TRBV3-2) and TRBJ2-7, with TRBD2 matching 7 bases. Germline lookup yields CDR1 LGHDT and CDR2 YNNKEL (reference sequence). The CDR3 spans 14 residues. V lost 0 bases to trimming and J lost 9 bases; unmatched junction nucleotides: 8.

The chain is built from TRBV28 and TRBJ1-5; D remains unclear. Germline CDR1 MDHEN, CDR2 SYDVKM. V was cut by 8 bases and J by 6 bases, with 14 bases left in between. CDR3 size: 13 residues. CDR3 nucleotide sequence: TGTGCCAGCGGCGATGGAGGCTCTCAGCCCCAGCATTTT. It translates to CASGDGGSQPQHF.

Written as DNA, the CDR3 is TGTGCCAGTAGTATAGCTCAGGGGGATAGTGAAGCTTTCTTT. As protein: CASSIAQGDSEAFF. The chain is built from TRBV19 and TRBJ1-1; 7 positions agree with TRBD1. Losses at the gene ends were 1 base for V and 7 bases for J; bases not matched to a gene: 6. There are 14 residues in the CDR3. Germline lookup yields CDR1 LNHDA and CDR2 SQIVND (reference sequence).

CDR3: CASSLDREGGRTEAFF. The CDR3 nucleotides read TGTGCCAGCAGCTTGGATAGGGAGGGGGGGAGGACTGAAGCTTTCTTT. The chain has TRBV5-4 and TRBJ1-1, with D possibly TRBD1 on 6 matching bases. Germline V gives CDR1 SGHNT, CDR2 YYREEE (reference sequence). The CDR3 runs 16 residues. V lost 0 bases and J lost 5, with 17 bases in between.

The chain recombines TRBV5-6 with TRBJ1-2, with no clear D. Trimming pared 2 bases from V and 11 bases from J, leaving 10 bases between. Germline loops: CDR1 SGHDT, CDR2 YYEEEE. The CDR3 loop spans 11 amino acids. The chain's CDR3 is CASSFSVKYTF. CDR3 bases: TGTGCCAGCAGCTTTTCGGTTAAATACACCTTC.

This sequence joins TRBV5-1 and TRBJ1-1; D is ambiguous. Trimming cost V 0 bases and J 7 bases, with 13 bases left between them. CDR1 and CDR2 (germline): SGHRS, YFSETQ. The CDR3 runs 14 residues. CDR3 sequence: CASSLVSVSHEAFF. The CDR3 bases are TGCGCCAGCAGCTTGGTATCGGTTTCGCATGAAGCTTTCTTT.

The chain combines TRBV28 with TRBJ1-1; the match to TRBD1 covers 7 bases. The junction had 3 bases not matched to a gene; V was cut back by 11 bases and J by 3 bases. CDR3 size: 11 residues. Germline V CDR1 and CDR2: MDHEN, SYDVKM. The CDR3 nucleotides are TGTGCCTGTACAGGGGACACTGAAGCTTTCTTT. It codes for CACTGDTEAFF.